This T cell receptor beta chain was sequenced for a study of cytomegalovirus exposure and HLA in healthy donors. The PCR was carried out with 60 Vbeta primers and 13 Jbeta primers. Sequencing was performed with immunoSEQ multiplex PCR; in TCRdb, only in-frame clones are kept and a portion is missing. The repertoire table contains some 130,000 clones. Unmatched junction bases numbered 8, after V lost 2 bases and J lost 4 bases. Per germline, CDR1 SQVTM and CDR2 ANQGSEA. The CDR3 contains 15 residues. Sequencing input: PBMCs. The rearrangement joins TRBV29-1 to TRBJ1-1; 9 bases are a match to TRBD1. This TCR came from a middle-aged woman in good health and CMV-seropositive. CDR3 region: CSVEPLGQGGTEAFF. Written as DNA, the CDR3 is TGCAGCGTTGAACCGCTGGGACAGGGAGGCACTGAAGCTTTCTTT.